One and the same sample provided the 24 T cell receptor beta chains below, sequenced in a study of CD8 T cells in ankylosing spondylitis. TCRdb fed the 5' RACE reads into MiXCR, producing one record per CDR3 protein. There are 340,000 or so distinct CDR3 sequences in the sample; 14% to 15% occur only once, and around 1% lies in the top ten. The sample taken for sequencing was blood, either unsorted or a sorted T cell fraction (not recorded which). The receptors were gathered from a male donor with ankylosing spondylitis or in good health (not recorded which).

V gene TRBV20-1 combines with J gene TRBJ2-1; D ambiguous. This CDR3 is built from 15 residues. The germline CDR1 and CDR2 sequences are DFQATT and SNEGSKA (reference sequence). V gave up 5 bases and J gave up 0 bases, with 14 bases separating them. CDR3 DNA: TGCAGTGCTCAAGACGGGCGAAGCTCCTACAATGAGCAGTTCTTC. Its protein product is CSAQDGRSSYNEQFF.

This clonotype showed up just a few times. The V call is TRBV11-1, the J call TRBJ2-1; 10 bases fit TRBD2. V lost 9 bases to trimming and J lost 4 bases; unmatched junction nucleotides: 18. The CDR3 totals 18 residues. Germline V gives CDR1 SGHAT, CDR2 FQDESV (reference sequence). CDR3 nucleotide sequence: TGTGCCAGTATCCGGGACGCAGGTCTAGCGGGAGTTTACAATGAGCAGTTCTTC. Translating gives CASIRDAGLAGVYNEQFF. Drawing the rest from reference TRBV11-1 and TRBJ2-1, the complete variable domain is EAEVAQSPRYKITEKSQAVAFWCDPISGHATLYWYRQILGQGPELLVQFQDESVVDDSQLPKDRFSAERLKGVDSTLKIQPAELGDSAMYLCASIRDAGLAGVYNEQFFGPGTRLTVL.

This clonotype was counted at least ten times. V gene TRBV7-2 combines with J gene TRBJ2-2; 11 nucleotides align to TRBD2. The germline V gene has CDR1 SGHTA and CDR2 FQGNSA. The trim removed 5 bases at V and 6 bases at J, leaving 11 bases unmatched. The CDR3 sequence is 17 residues long. Written as DNA, the CDR3 is TGTGCCAGCAGCCATCGAATAGGGACTAGCGGATCCGGGGAGCTGTTTTTT. Its translation is CASSHRIGTSGSGELFF.

This clonotype was counted between two and nine times. The chain links TRBV5-1 to TRBJ2-7, with D possibly matching TRBD1 (5 bases). The V end lost 4 bases, the J end lost 5 bases, and 19 bases lay between the germline ends. This CDR3 region has 15 residues. Germline lookup yields CDR1 SGHRS and CDR2 YFSETQ. The CDR3 bases are TGCGCCAGCAGCCCCGGACACGGATGGCTTGACGAGCAGTACTTC. It yields the protein CASSPGHGWLDEQYF.

In its sample, this clonotype was seen a few times. V gene TRBV24-1 combines with J gene TRBJ2-1, with 9 positions matching TRBD1. Germline V lookup: CDR1 KGHDR, CDR2 SFDVKD. The CDR3 is 15 residues long. Trimming took 4 bases from V and 8 from J; bases not matched to a gene: 8. CDR3 coding DNA: TGTGCCACCAGTGACCCCGGGACAGGGAAGGATGAGCAGTTCTTC. Translation gives CATSDPGTGKDEQFF.

J is TRBJ2-7 and V is TRBV20-1, with a tentative D call TRBD1 (7 bases). The CDR3 is 15 residues long. Trimming shortened V by 1 base and J by 4 bases, and 17 bases separated the two germline ends. In germline, CDR1 is DFQATT, CDR2 SNEGSKA (reference sequence). CDR3 region: CSARVGRQGGYEQYF. The CDR3 DNA is TGCAGTGCTAGAGTCGGCCGACAGGGAGGTTACGAGCAGTACTTC.

This clonotype came up many times. The chain joins TRBV19 to TRBJ1-1; D gene uncertain. Trimming removed 5 bases from V and 5 bases from J, with 9 bases in between. The CDR3 covers 12 residues. Germline V CDR1 and CDR2: LNHDA, SQIVND (reference sequence). The CDR3 sequence: CASSPLGTEAFF. DNA for the CDR3: TGTGCCAGTAGTCCCCTCGGGACTGAAGCTTTCTTT.

The V call is TRBV2, the J call TRBJ2-1; D is unclear. This CDR3 contains 12 residues. Germline V lookup: CDR1 SNHLY, CDR2 FYNNEI. V gave up 6 bases and J gave up 8 bases, with 11 bases separating them. The CDR3 DNA reads TGTGCCAGCAGACTCCTAGGCGATGAGCAGTTCTTC. Translation: CASRLLGDEQFF.

V is TRBV5-6 and J is TRBJ2-5; tentative D call: TRBD2 (6 bases). Germline lookup yields CDR1 SGHDT and CDR2 YYEEEE. The CDR3 length is 14 residues. V lost 3 bases and J 5 bases, leaving 14 bases between the germline ends. The CDR3 here is CASSSTSREETQYF. The DNA of the CDR3 is TGTGCCAGCAGCTCTACTAGCCGGGAGGAGACCCAGTACTTC.

This clonotype was detected many times. The chain joins TRBV12-3 or TRBV12-4 to TRBJ1-2; tentative D call: TRBD1 (6 bases). The V end was cut by 3 bases, the J end by 2 bases, with 10 bases between. CDR3 size: 14 residues. The CDR3 is CASSLYGQNYGYTF. CDR3 nucleotide sequence: TGTGCCAGCAGTTTGTATGGACAGAACTATGGCTACACCTTC.

The chain uses TRBV5-1 and TRBJ2-1; unclear D gene. The germline V gene has CDR1 SGHRS and CDR2 YFSETQ. The CDR3 is made up of 11 amino acids. The V gene lost 5 bases and the J gene lost 8 bases, with 8 bases spanning the gap. DNA of the CDR3: TGCGCCAGCAGGACGTGGGATGAGCAGTTCTTC. It is translated as CASRTWDEQFF.

This clonotype was recorded many times. CDR3: CATMKELAGSYNEQFF. The CDR3 DNA reads as TGCGCCACCATGAAAGAATTAGCGGGGTCCTACAATGAGCAGTTCTTC. This chain joins TRBV5-1 and TRBJ2-1, with 8 bases that match TRBD2. The V segment lost 9 bases and the J segment 1 base; nucleotides outside the gene matches: 12. This CDR3 region has 16 residues. Germline CDR1 reads SGHRS; CDR2 reads YFSETQ.

The V call is TRBV3-1, the J call TRBJ2-7; TRBD1 agrees at 7 bases. Germline V CDR1 and CDR2: LGHDT, YNNKEL (reference sequence). The CDR3 covers 16 residues. The junction had 9 bases not matched to a gene; V was cut back by 0 bases and J by 4 bases. The CDR3 nucleotides read TGTGCCAGCAGCCAAGACGGGACAGTCCATCCTTACGAGCAGTACTTC. It codes for CASSQDGTVHPYEQYF.

This clonotype was observed a handful of times. The CDR3 reads CASSLGVAYEQYF. In DNA form, the CDR3 reads TGCGCCAGCAGCTTGGGGGTAGCCTACGAGCAGTACTTC. This chain joins TRBV5-1 and TRBJ2-7; D is uncertain. Trimming left V 0 bases short and J 2 bases short, with 6 bases between. The CDR3 contains 13 residues. CDR1 and CDR2 (germline): SGHRS, YFSETQ.

This clonotype was counted a few times. The chain joins TRBV9 to TRBJ2-3; 7 bases agree with TRBD1. V was pared by 6 bases and J by 1 base, with 8 bases of the junction left unmatched. CDR3 size: 15 residues. Germline V gene data show CDR1 as SGDLS and CDR2 as YYNGEE. For the CDR3, the DNA is TGTGCCAGCAACAGACAGGGCGATGGCACAGATACGCAGTATTTT. Protein: CASNRQGDGTDTQYF.

This clonotype showed up just a few times. J is TRBJ2-1 and V is TRBV27; D call uncertain. The CDR3 is made up of 14 amino acids. Deletions cut 5 bases from V and 1 base from J, with 9 bases between. Germline V gene data show CDR1 as MNHEY and CDR2 as SMNVEV (reference sequence). The CDR3 DNA reads as TGTGCCAGCAGTCCTTTGGGATCCTACAATGAGCAGTTCTTC. This translates into CASSPLGSYNEQFF.

In its sample, this clonotype was seen a few times. The chain has TRBV9 and TRBJ2-7; 11 bases line up with TRBD2. This CDR3 spans 15 amino acids. J lost 4 bases, V lost 0 bases, and 3 bases had no gene match. The germline CDR1 and CDR2 sequences are SGDLS and YYNGEE. This CDR3 reads CASSVAPSGRYEQYF. Written as DNA, the CDR3 is TGTGCCAGCAGCGTAGCCCCTAGCGGGAGGTACGAGCAGTACTTC. The whole variable domain, filled in from reference TRBV9 and TRBJ2-7, reads DSGVTQTPKHLITATGQRVTLRCSPRSGDLSVYWYQQSLDQGLQFLIQYYNGEERAKGNILERFSAQQFPDLHSELNLSSLELGDSALYFCASSVAPSGRYEQYFGPGTRLTVT.

The chain carries TRBV5-1 and TRBJ1-2, with 8 bases that match TRBD1. The germline CDR1 and CDR2 sequences are SGHRS and YFSETQ. The CDR3 length is 13 residues. J lost 7 bases, V lost 4 bases, and 6 bases had no gene match. The CDR3 is CASSPDRGPGYTF. CDR3 coding DNA: TGCGCCAGCAGCCCCGACAGGGGACCTGGCTACACCTTC.

This clonotype is a singleton in its sample. The chain recombines TRBV12-3 or TRBV12-4 with TRBJ2-3; 8 bases are a match to TRBD2. The CDR3 spans 15 residues. The ends lost 6 bases at V and 7 bases at J; junction bases unmatched: 12. The CDR3 nucleotides are TGTGCCAGCAGCCACACTAGCGGCCGACCAAATACGCAGTATTTT. Encoded protein: CASSHTSGRPNTQYF.

The gene calls are TRBV19 and TRBJ2-7, with a possible D match to TRBD1 (6 bases). The germline CDR1 and CDR2 sequences are LNHDA and SQIVND (reference sequence). Trimming removed 2 bases at V and 6 bases at J, with 23 bases between. CDR3 length: 17 residues. Here the CDR3 reads CASSISRYRVEVSEQYF. CDR3 coding DNA: TGTGCCAGTAGTATATCTCGCTACAGGGTTGAGGTCTCCGAGCAGTACTTC.

This rearrangement joins TRBV5-1 to TRBJ2-1, with D possibly matching TRBD1 (6 bases). Trimming took 0 bases from V and 5 from J, leaving 12 bases between them. Germline V gene data show CDR1 as SGHRS and CDR2 as YFSETQ. CDR3 size: 15 residues. For the CDR3, the DNA is TGCGCCAGCAGCTTGGGTGCAGGGGCGGACAATGAGCAGTTCTTC. Amino acids: CASSLGAGADNEQFF.

This clonotype was picked up a small number of times. The chain joins TRBV6-1 to TRBJ1-2; a possible D gene is TRBD1 (6 bases). CDR3 length equals 15 residues. Germline assignment: CDR1 MNHNS and CDR2 SASEGT. Deletions cut 5 bases from V and 0 bases from J, with 13 bases between. The DNA of the CDR3 is TGTGCCAGCAGTCCCGGGGGGGGCCCTAACTATGGCTACACCTTC. It encodes CASSPGGGPNYGYTF.

The sample holds a few counts of this clonotype. This chain uses TRBV3-1 with TRBJ2-3; weak D call: TRBD2 (6 bases). V dropped 0 bases and J dropped 4 bases, with 14 bases sitting between them. The CDR3 extends over 16 amino acids. Germline V lookup: CDR1 LGHDT, CDR2 YNNKEL (reference sequence). The CDR3 reads CASSQDPAGSADTQYF. For the CDR3, the DNA is TGTGCCAGCAGCCAAGATCCGGCGGGAAGCGCAGATACGCAGTATTTT.

This clonotype has more than one count but fewer than ten. This sequence joins TRBV5-1 and TRBJ2-1; 7 bases agree with TRBD2. Trimming at V came to 3 bases and at J to 5 bases, leaving 5 bases not matched to a gene. In germline, CDR1 is SGHRS, CDR2 YFSETQ. This CDR3 has 14 amino acids. The CDR3 DNA reads as TGCGCCAGCAGCTCGGGGGGACGGCACAATGAGCAGTTCTTC. Translating it yields CASSSGGRHNEQFF.